These 16 T cell receptor beta chains came from one sample sequenced in a study of monozygotic twins with inflammatory bowel disease. TCRdb reanalyzed the 5' RACE reads and collapses them to one entry per CDR3 protein, without DNA. Recorded for this sample: about 350,000 distinct CDR3 sequences. Input material: blood. The receptors originated from a human donor with ulcerative colitis or Crohn's disease, or a healthy co-twin of an affected twin (not recorded which).

The V gene is TRBV9, the J gene TRBJ1-2; as DNA is missing, the TRBD1 call by TCRdb cannot be tested. Germline assignment: CDR1 SGDLS and CDR2 YYNGEE. CDR3 length: 14 amino acids. CDR3: CASSETGVAYGYTF.

The rearrangement links TRBV6-6 to TRBJ2-7; TCRdb proposes TRBD1, but this gene call is untestable without DNA. The germline CDR1 and CDR2 sequences are MNHNY and SVGAGI (reference sequence). This CDR3 has 14 amino acids. CDR3 protein: CASRRTDNPYEQYF.

The chain carries TRBV20-1 and TRBJ1-5; the TRBD1 assignment by TCRdb is unverifiable without DNA. Germline loops: CDR1 DFQATT, CDR2 SNEGSKA (reference sequence). The CDR3 loop spans 13 amino acids. The CDR3 sequence: CSVGAGEDQPQHF.

The V gene is TRBV20-1, the J gene TRBJ2-2; no DNA is available, so the TRBD2 call from TCRdb remains unchecked. This CDR3 spans 14 amino acids. Germline V CDR1 and CDR2: DFQATT, SNEGSKA (reference sequence). The CDR3 loop reads CSASSRALPGELFF.

V usage is TRBV20-1 and J usage is TRBJ2-3; TCRdb reports TRBD1, a call that lacks DNA to check it against. This CDR3 has 16 amino acids. The germline V gene has CDR1 DFQATT and CDR2 SNEGSKA (reference sequence). CDR3 loop: CSAEIPGQGRRDTQYF.

The genes are TRBV7-2 and TRBJ2-3; TCRdb reports TRBD2, a call that lacks DNA to check it against. This CDR3 has 16 amino acids. In germline, CDR1 is SGHTA, CDR2 FQGNSA. CDR3 protein: CASSLGAQGGSYTQYF.

The chain links TRBV13 to TRBJ1-4. The CDR3 runs 13 residues. The V gene's germline CDR1 is PRHDT and CDR2 FYEKMQ (reference sequence). The CDR3 protein is CASSRESNEKLFF.

The chain recombines TRBV12-3 or TRBV12-4 with TRBJ2-5; lacking DNA, the TRBD1 call made by TCRdb goes unchecked. The CDR3 sequence is 15 residues long. This chain's CDR3 is CASKTGGPKRETQYF.

The chain has TRBV7-9 and TRBJ2-5; TCRdb gives TRBD2 as the D gene, but with no DNA this cannot be confirmed. The CDR3 has 17 amino acids. Germline CDR1 SEHNR, CDR2 FQNEAQ (reference sequence). The CDR3 is CASSFLFREGHKETQYF.

V and J are TRBV28 and TRBJ2-1; TCRdb's D call of TRBD1 is untestable without DNA. The CDR3 totals 15 residues. In germline, CDR1 is MDHEN, CDR2 SYDVKM. The CDR3 loop is CASRWGQDLGNEQFF.

This chain joins TRBV7-8 and TRBJ2-1. Germline CDR1 is SGHVS and CDR2 is FQNEAQ. The CDR3 has 17 amino acids. CDR3 sequence reads: CASSLGRWDGSYNEQFF.

The chain joins TRBV5-1 to TRBJ2-4; the D call of TRBD1 rests on TCRdb alone, since no DNA is present to check it. Germline V gene sequence: CDR1 SGHRS, CDR2 YFSETQ. The CDR3 runs 15 residues. CDR3 sequence reads: CASSRNSFDNQGQYF.

The rearrangement joins TRBV27 to TRBJ2-7; without DNA, the TCRdb call of TRBD1 cannot be checked. This CDR3 region has 15 residues. Germline V gene lookup returns CDR1 MNHEY and CDR2 SMNVEV (reference sequence). CDR3: CASSLPNRVNYEQYF.

This chain joins TRBV20-1 and TRBJ2-5; without DNA, the TCRdb call of TRBD2 cannot be checked. Germline V CDR1 and CDR2: DFQATT, SNEGSKA (reference sequence). The CDR3 sequence is 12 residues long. CDR3 residues: CSAVGGWETQYF.

The rearrangement joins TRBV24-1 to TRBJ2-2; lacking DNA, the TRBD1 call made by TCRdb goes unchecked. Germline assignment: CDR1 KGHDR and CDR2 SFDVKD. The CDR3 sequence is 17 residues long. This chain's CDR3 is CATSDFDRSPITGELFF.

The V call is TRBV10-1, the J call TRBJ2-7. CDR1 is WNHNN and CDR2 is SYGVQD in the germline V gene (reference sequence). CDR3 length: 16 residues. The CDR3 loop reads CASSGGQGKISYEQYF.